Described below is a single TCR beta chain sequence and its context. Its antigen remains unknown. CDR3 length: 14 amino acids. CDR1 and CDR2 from the germline V gene are SGHKS and YYEKEE (reference sequence). The V and J ends lost 7 bases and 5 bases respectively, with 16 bases between them. A second 7 to 11 cycle PCR used barcoded and J-beta primers. Every sample gave at least 2.5 million paired-end reads containing CDR3. A single record per CDR3 protein comes from TCRdb applying MiXCR to the 5' RACE reads. The sample includes fewer than 1 million distinct CDR3 sequences, 40% to 50% seen only once; the top ten take roughly 19%. This entry belongs to a study of blood T cells in healthy people across ages. Study-wide findings and caveats: Older age went with lower TCR beta diversity per million T cells, in a roughly linear way.

Sequencing was done on a sample of blood. The rearrangement uses TRBV5-5 and TRBJ2-1, with D possibly TRBD1 on 5 matching bases. The sequence was collected from a man in his sixties in good health. CDR3 residues: CASSETARDNEQFF. CDR3 coding DNA: TGTGCCAGCTCCGAGACAGCAAGGGACAATGAGCAGTTCTTC.